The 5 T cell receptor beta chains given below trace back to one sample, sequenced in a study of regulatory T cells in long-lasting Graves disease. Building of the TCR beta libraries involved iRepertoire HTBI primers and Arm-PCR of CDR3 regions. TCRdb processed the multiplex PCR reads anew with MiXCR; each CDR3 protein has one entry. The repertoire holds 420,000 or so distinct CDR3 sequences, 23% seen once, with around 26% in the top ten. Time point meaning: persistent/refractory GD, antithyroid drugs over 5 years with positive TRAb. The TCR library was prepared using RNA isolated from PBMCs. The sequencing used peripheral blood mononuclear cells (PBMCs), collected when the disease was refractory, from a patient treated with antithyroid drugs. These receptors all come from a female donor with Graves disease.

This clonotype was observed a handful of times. The CDR3 reads CASSLGGVSWTGNTLGANVLTF. CDR3 DNA sequence: TGCGCCAGCAGCTTAGGCGGCGTATCTTGGACGGGGAATACTCTGGGCGCCAACGTCCTGACTTTC. This chain joins TRBV5-1 and TRBJ2-6, with D possibly being TRBD2 (5 bases). Germline V gene data show CDR1 as SGHRS and CDR2 as YFSETQ. This CDR3 region has 22 residues. V lost 2 bases and J 7 bases, leaving 34 bases between the germline ends.

The CDR3 region has the DNA TGTGCCAGCAGGACTATCAACACCGGGGAGCTGTTTTTT. This sequence encodes CASRTINTGELFF. This sequence joins TRBV2 and TRBJ2-2, with D perhaps TRBD2 (5 bases). V was clipped by 6 bases and J by 2 bases, with 7 bases between them. Germline V gene data show CDR1 as SNHLY and CDR2 as FYNNEI. This CDR3 region has 13 residues.

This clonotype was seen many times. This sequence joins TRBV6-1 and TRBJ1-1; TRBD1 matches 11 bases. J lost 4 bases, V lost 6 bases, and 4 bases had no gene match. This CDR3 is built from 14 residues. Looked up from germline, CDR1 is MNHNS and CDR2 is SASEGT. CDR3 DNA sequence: TGTGCCAGCAGGTCCGGGACAGGGGGCACTGAAGCTTTCTTT. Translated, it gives CASRSGTGGTEAFF.

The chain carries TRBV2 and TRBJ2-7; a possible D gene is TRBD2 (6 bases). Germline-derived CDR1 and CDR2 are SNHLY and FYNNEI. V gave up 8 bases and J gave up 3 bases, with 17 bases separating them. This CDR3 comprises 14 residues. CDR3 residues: CASLDRGALYEQYF. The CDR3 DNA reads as TGTGCCAGCCTCGATCGCGGGGCACTCTACGAGCAGTACTTC.

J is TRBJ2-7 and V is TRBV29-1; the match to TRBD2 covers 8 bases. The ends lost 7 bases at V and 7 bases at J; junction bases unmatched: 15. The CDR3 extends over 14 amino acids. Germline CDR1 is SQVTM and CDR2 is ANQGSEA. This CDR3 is CSAAPGGPVREQYF. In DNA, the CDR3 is TGCAGCGCCGCCCCGGGAGGGCCGGTACGGGAGCAGTACTTC.